The 15 T cell receptor beta chains listed next were all sequenced from one sample in a study of beta chain features in type 1 diabetes. cDNA synthesis used the whole RNA isolate, giving expressed TCRB sequences. Data came from immunoSEQ multiplex PCR; TCRdb stores just in-frame clones and leaves some out. Of around 160,000 clones listed, roughly 48% are singletons. Sequencing used Tregs from blood. The receptors come from a man in his late teens or twenties in good health.

This clone was picked up a small number of times. The chain links TRBV28 to TRBJ1-2; 7 positions agree with TRBD1. This CDR3 region has 14 residues. Losses at the gene ends were 2 bases for V and 7 bases for J; bases not matched to a gene: 7. In germline, CDR1 is MDHEN, CDR2 SYDVKM. In nucleotides, the CDR3 is TGTGCCAGCAGTTTACGGAGGGGGCGCGCTGGCTACACCTTC. This encodes CASSLRRGRAGYTF.

The chain uses TRBV7-2 and TRBJ2-2; 7 bases fit TRBD2. Germline V gives CDR1 SGHTA, CDR2 FQGNSA. Trimming cost V 5 bases and J 5 bases; bases outside gene matches: 11. This CDR3 spans 16 amino acids. The CDR3 reads CASSPGGAGRTGELFF. The CDR3 DNA sequence: TGTGCCAGCAGCCCCGGTGGAGCGGGACGAACCGGGGAGCTGTTTTTT.

This clone was recorded a few times. The rearrangement joins TRBV7-8 to TRBJ2-5, with 7 bases that match TRBD2. V shed 8 bases, J shed 5 bases, and the junction held 11 bases outside the gene matches. The CDR3 covers 14 residues. Germline V CDR1 and CDR2: SGHVS, FQNEAQ. Here the CDR3 DNA reads TGTGCCAGCGCTAGGGGAGGGGCGTGGGAGACCCAGTACTTC. Translation gives CASARGGAWETQYF.

The rearrangement links TRBV19 to TRBJ2-1, with D possibly matching TRBD2 (6 bases). CDR1 is LNHDA, CDR2 SQIVND, per germline (reference sequence). The CDR3 covers 14 residues. V was pared by 6 bases and J by 3 bases, with 12 bases between. This CDR3 reads CASRPAGHYNEQFF. The CDR3 DNA follows: TGTGCCAGTAGGCCAGCGGGCCACTACAATGAGCAGTTCTTC. Filled out from reference TRBV19 and TRBJ2-1, the complete variable domain reads DGGITQSPKYLFRKEGQNVTLSCEQNLNHDAMYWYRQDPGQGLRLIYYSQIVNDFQKGDIAEGYSVSREKKESFPLTVTSAQKNPTAFYLCASRPAGHYNEQFFGPGTRLTVL.

This clone was seen only once. J is TRBJ2-2 and V is TRBV30; D unresolved. This CDR3 region has 13 residues. Trimming shortened V by 4 bases and J by 1 base, and 7 bases separated the two germline ends. Germline V gene lookup returns CDR1 GTSNPN and CDR2 SVGIG (reference sequence). Here the CDR3 reads CAWTQKNTGELFF. CDR3 sequence (DNA): TGTGCCTGGACACAGAAGAACACCGGGGAGCTGTTTTTT.

This chain connects TRBV7-2 to TRBJ2-2, with D unclear. The V end was cut by 3 bases, the J end by 3 bases, with 8 bases between. This CDR3 comprises 14 residues. CDR1 is SGHTA, CDR2 FQGNSA, per germline. CDR3 in DNA: TGTGCCAGCAGCTTTAGACAACACACCGGGGAGCTGTTTTTT. Its translation: CASSFRQHTGELFF.

This clone was observed a handful of times. The gene calls are TRBV19 and TRBJ2-7; TRBD1 matches at 9 bases. V lost 5 bases, J lost 5 bases, and 7 bases stayed unmatched. This CDR3 has 14 amino acids. Germline lookup yields CDR1 LNHDA and CDR2 SQIVND (reference sequence). The CDR3 region has the DNA TGTGCCAGTAGTCCCCTGGACAGGGGCGACGAGCAGTACTTC. Encoded protein: CASSPLDRGDEQYF.

The rearrangement joins TRBV15 to TRBJ2-3; D unresolved. The CDR3 is made up of 16 amino acids. CDR1 is LNHNV and CDR2 is YYDKDF in the germline V gene (reference sequence). V lost 1 base, J lost 1 base, and 12 bases lay in between. In DNA form, the CDR3 reads TGTGCCACCAGCAGAGTAGGAGCCTCCCGCACAGATACGCAGTATTTT. It specifies CATSRVGASRTDTQYF.

This clone was counted only a few times. V and J are TRBV4-2 and TRBJ2-7; D gene uncertain. CDR1 and CDR2 from the germline V gene are LGHNA and YNFKEQ. V lost 2 bases and J 7 bases, leaving 21 bases between the germline ends. The CDR3 spans 16 residues. CDR3 protein: CASSQSPALVGVEQYF. DNA for the CDR3: TGTGCCAGCAGCCAAAGCCCTGCCCTAGTTGGTGTTGAGCAGTACTTC.

This clone showed up just a few times. The chain is built from TRBV7-9 and TRBJ1-1; D is possibly TRBD1 (6 bases). The CDR3 is 14 residues long. CDR1 is SEHNR, CDR2 FQNEAQ, per germline (reference sequence). Trimming pared 5 bases from V and 6 bases from J, leaving 16 bases between. This CDR3 is CASSPPSGHAEAFF. CDR3 DNA: TGTGCCAGCAGCCCCCCATCGGGACACGCTGAAGCTTTCTTT.

V usage is TRBV5-1 and J usage is TRBJ1-1, with D possibly being TRBD1 (5 bases). The V gene's germline CDR1 is SGHRS and CDR2 YFSETQ. V was trimmed by 3 bases and J by 2 bases, leaving 8 bases between them. The CDR3 spans 13 residues. The CDR3 DNA is TGCGCCAGCAGCTCCAGGGTTAACACTGAAGCTTTCTTT. Its protein product is CASSSRVNTEAFF.

CDR3 sequence: CASSFLAGGEYEQYF. Written as DNA, the CDR3 is TGTGCCAGCAGCTTCTTAGCGGGGGGGGAATACGAGCAGTACTTC. The rearrangement links TRBV7-2 to TRBJ2-5, with 11 bases lining up with TRBD2. The DNA matches TRBJ2-7 better at its end, which makes the J call doubtful. The CDR3 spans 15 residues. CDR1 and CDR2 (germline): SGHTA, FQGNSA.

The CDR3 spells CASSYTRGLAYGYTF. Here the CDR3 DNA reads TGTGCCAGCAGTTACACCAGGGGGCTCGCCTATGGCTACACCTTC. This chain uses TRBV6-5 with TRBJ1-2; 8 bases line up with TRBD1. After removal of 2 bases from V and 4 bases from J, the junction contained 6 bases not matched to a gene. Germline-derived CDR1 and CDR2 are MNHEY and SVGAGI. The CDR3 has 15 amino acids.

This clone was picked up a small number of times. This chain joins TRBV15 and TRBJ2-2; weak D call: TRBD1 (6 bases). Trimming removed 7 bases at V and 4 bases at J, with 10 bases between. CDR3 length equals 13 residues. The germline V gene has CDR1 LNHNV and CDR2 YYDKDF (reference sequence). CDR3 in amino acids: CATNREITGELFF. As DNA, the CDR3 is TGTGCCACCAACAGGGAGATCACCGGGGAGCTGTTTTTT.

The rearrangement joins TRBV7-2 to TRBJ1-2, with D unresolved. This CDR3 spans 16 amino acids. In germline, CDR1 is SGHTA, CDR2 FQGNSA. V lost 2 bases to trimming and J lost 1 base, with 14 bases between them. The CDR3 is CASSLWAASLNYGYTF. The CDR3 nucleotides read TGTGCCAGCAGCTTATGGGCTGCCAGCCTTAACTATGGCTACACCTTC.